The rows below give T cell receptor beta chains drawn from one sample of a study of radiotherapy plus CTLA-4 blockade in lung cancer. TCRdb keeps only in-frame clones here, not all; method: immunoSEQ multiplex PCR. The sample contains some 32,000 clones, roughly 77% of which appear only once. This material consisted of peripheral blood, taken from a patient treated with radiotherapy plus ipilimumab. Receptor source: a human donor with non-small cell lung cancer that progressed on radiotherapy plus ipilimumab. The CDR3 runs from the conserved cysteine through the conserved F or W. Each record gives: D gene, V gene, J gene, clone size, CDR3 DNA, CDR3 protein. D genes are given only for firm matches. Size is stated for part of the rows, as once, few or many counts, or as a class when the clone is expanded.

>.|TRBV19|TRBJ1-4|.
TGTGCCAGTAGTCTCCCAGGGGAAAGGGGTGAAAAACTGTTTTTT
CASSLPGERGEKLFF
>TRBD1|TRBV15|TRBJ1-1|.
TGTGCCACCACTAAACTGGACAGGGTGAACACTGAAGCTTTCTTT
CATTKLDRVNTEAFF
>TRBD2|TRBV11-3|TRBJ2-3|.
TGTGCCAGCAGCCGAGGACGGGGGGAAGATACGCAGTATTTT
CASSRGRGEDTQYF
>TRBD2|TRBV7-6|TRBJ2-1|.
TGTGCCAGCAGCTCCGGGACTAGCGGCATCAATGAGCAGTTCTTC
CASSSGTSGINEQFF
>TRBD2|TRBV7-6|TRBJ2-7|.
TGTGCCAGCAGCTCAACTAGCGGCCAAGTCGAGCAGTACTTC
CASSSTSGQVEQYF
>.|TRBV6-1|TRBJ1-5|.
TGTGCCAGCAGTGAGCATCCGAGCCAGCCCCAGCATTTT
CASSEHPSQPQHF
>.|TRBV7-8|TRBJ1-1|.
TGTGCCAGCAGCCACGCTGGCGGCAGTGAAGCTTTCTTT
CASSHAGGSEAFF
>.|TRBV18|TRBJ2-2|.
TGTGCCAGCTCAGCCATAGGGGTCGGCGCGAACACCGGGGAGCTGTTTTTT
CASSAIGVGANTGELFF
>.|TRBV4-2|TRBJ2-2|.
TGTGCCAGCAGCCACAAACTAGCCATCGGGGAGCTGTTTTTT
CASSHKLAIGELFF
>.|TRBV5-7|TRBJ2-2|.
TGTGCCAGCAGCTTCTCAGGGTGTAAAGCCGGGGAGCTGTTTTTT
CASSFSGCKAGELFF
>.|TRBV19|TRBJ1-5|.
TGTGCCAGTAGTATTTTAAGTCCTACGGGCAATCAGCCCCAGCATTTT
CASSILSPTGNQPQHF
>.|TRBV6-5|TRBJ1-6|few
TGTGCCAGCAGAAAGGGGTTCTCACCCCTCCACTTT
CASRKGFSPLHF
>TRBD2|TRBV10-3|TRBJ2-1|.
TGTGCCATCAGTGGGACTAGCGGGGCCAATGAGCAGTTCTTC
CAISGTSGANEQFF
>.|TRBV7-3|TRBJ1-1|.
TGTGCCAGCAGCTTAATGGGGGGGCAGGTCACTGAAGCTTTCTTT
CASSLMGGQVTEAFF
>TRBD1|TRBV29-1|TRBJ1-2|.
TGCAGCGTTGGGACAGGGGGCGCACACTATGGCTACACCTTC
CSVGTGGAHYGYTF
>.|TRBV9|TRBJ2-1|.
TGTGCCAGCAGCAGAAACCATCAGGGGCGGTATGAGCAGTTCTTC
CASSRNHQGRYEQFF
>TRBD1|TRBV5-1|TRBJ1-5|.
TGCGCCAGGGACAGGGGAGTGTATCCGTGGGGATTTAATCAGCCCCAGCATTTT
CARDRGVYPWGFNQPQHF
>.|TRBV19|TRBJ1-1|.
TGTGCCAGTATTGAGGGCGGGATAGGGAGAGGGAACACTGAAGCTTTCTTT
CASIEGGIGRGNTEAFF
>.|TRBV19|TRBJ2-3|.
TGTGCCAGTACGTACTCGACTGGGGGGACAGATACGCAGTATTTT
CASTYSTGGTDTQYF
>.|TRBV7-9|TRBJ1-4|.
TGTGCCAGCACACAAGCGGTCGGCGAAAAACTGTTTTTT
CASTQAVGEKLFF
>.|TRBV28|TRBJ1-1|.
TGTGCCAGCAGGCAAGGGGGGGGAACTGAAGCTTTCTTT
CASRQGGGTEAFF
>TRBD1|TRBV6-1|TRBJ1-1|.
TGTGCCAGCAGTGAACCGCAGGGGGGTACTGAAGCTTTCTTT
CASSEPQGGTEAFF
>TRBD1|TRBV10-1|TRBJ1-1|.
TGCGCCAGCAGTAGGGACAGGGATACTGAAGCTTTCTTT
CASSRDRDTEAFF
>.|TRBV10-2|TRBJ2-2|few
TGCGCCAGCAGTATCGTCGTCCCCAACACCGGGGAGCTGTTTTTT
CASSIVVPNTGELFF
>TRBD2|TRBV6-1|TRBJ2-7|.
TGTGCCAGCATTACGGGGAGGGCCTTATCCTACGAGCAGTACTTC
CASITGRALSYEQYF
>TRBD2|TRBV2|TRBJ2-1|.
TGTGCCAGCAGTGCGAGGACTAGCGGGGGTGAGCAGTTCTTC
CASSARTSGGEQFF
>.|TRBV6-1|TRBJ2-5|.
TGTGCCAGCAGTGATCGGTTGTCCCCCCAAGAGACCCAGTACTTC
CASSDRLSPQETQYF
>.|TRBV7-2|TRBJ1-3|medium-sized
TGTGCCAGCAGCATCCAGGGGTCCAGCTCTGGAAACACCATATATTTT
CASSIQGSSSGNTIYF
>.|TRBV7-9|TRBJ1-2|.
TGTGCCAGCAGCTTGACTCCGGAATATGGCTACACCTTC
CASSLTPEYGYTF
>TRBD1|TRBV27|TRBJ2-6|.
TGTGCCAGCAGGACAGGGGGGACCAACGTCCTGACTTTC
CASRTGGTNVLTF
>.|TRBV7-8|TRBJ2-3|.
TGTGCCAGCAGTAGACTAGATACGCAGTATTTT
CASSRLDTQYF